This T cell receptor (beta chain) was identified in a study of Ad26.COV2.S vaccination and SARS-CoV-2 variants (dated by TCRdb to the early 2020s). Turning to the overall study: Vaccine-arm donors came from COV1001, a multicentre, randomized, double-blind, placebo-controlled phase I-IIa trial of Ad26.COV2.S in healthy adults. Ad26.COV2.S was administered intramuscularly at a dose of 5x10^10 or 1x10^11 viral particles, either as one shot or as two shots given 56 days apart. TCRbeta repertoire sequencing was used to assess the specificity and breadth of SARS-CoV-2-reactive T cell receptors after Ad26.COV2.S vaccination. A total of 32 samples were included in the TCR-sequenced set, comprising roughly 19 Ad26.COV2.S vaccine recipients, 5 placebo recipients and 8 SARS-CoV-2 convalescent individuals. Participants in the trial were split at random into five groups of five each, receiving low-dose or high-dose Ad26.COV2.S once or twice, or else placebo on both occasions. Blinding of investigators to trial group allocation was maintained during experiments and outcome assessment.

The immunoSEQ Assay was used to sequence TCRbeta CDR3 regions. After extraction, genomic DNA underwent amplification by bias-controlled multiplex PCR, followed by high-throughput sequencing. Per the authors' processing: To quantify the absolute abundance of every unique TCRbeta CDR3 region, sequences were collapsed and filtered. T cell fraction was estimated by normalizing TCRbeta template counts to usable DNA, which was measured by amplifying reference genes present in all nucleated cells. Repertoire TCRs were annotated as SARS-CoV-2-specific when V gene, CDR3 amino acid sequence and J gene were exactly matched to a known reactive TCR set. The reference SARS-CoV-2 TCR set was obtained from MIRA and was filtered for enrichment in COVID-19-positive ImmuneCODE repertoires, whereby public or cross-reactive TCRs were removed. Using the MIRA antigens, annotated TCRs were further analysed by specific ORF or by position within an ORF. Depth was the summed frequency of annotated unique rearrangements, while breadth was defined as annotated unique rearrangements over total unique productive rearrangements. Two-sided Wilcoxon rank-sum tests were used to compare TCR breadth between groups. In TCRdb, the immuneACCESS table is reduced to in-frame sequences with V and J assigned. These tables do not hold every clone; where another copy was compared, an unresolved V gene accounts for under half, and the others remain unexplained. That table supplies the V and J calls and clone size; D and trimming were determined from the DNA. The sample table records approximately 410,000 clones; more than 75% of these occur just once. Together, the top ten hold 3.6% of the sample.

Study-level results and caveats: It was noted by the authors that total T cell responses may have been underestimated by the TCR breadth and depth analyses. Comparable non-spike TCR breadth was observed between vaccine and placebo recipients, consistent with only spike being contained in the vaccine. After vaccination, substantial breadth of spike-specific CD8+ and CD4+ T cell responses was reported. Spike-specific TCR breadth was higher in Ad26.COV2.S recipients than in placebo recipients (P = 0.0014). The study was not powered to compare responses between vaccine doses or regimens.

The label giving this sample's treatment or condition can be read as: roughly 18 received Ad26.COV2.S at low or high dose, single or two shots; 5 received placebo; per-sample allocation not given. Repertoires of vaccine and placebo recipients were sequenced from samples collected on day 63 after the first injection. Cohort 1b enrolled some 25 adults aged 18-55 years at a single site in Boston, USA, between 29 July and 7 August 2020. Ad26.COV2.S was a replication-incompetent adenovirus type 26 vector that expressed a prefusion-stabilized SARS-CoV-2 spike protein derived from the original Wuhan strain. The CDR3 numbers 14 residues from cysteine through phenylalanine. Only the CDR3 portion is preserved as DNA: 42 bases, with reading frame beginning at the first base. The germline V gene yields SGHTA for CDR1 and FQGNSA for CDR2. V is pruned by 5 bases and J by 4 bases, leaving 5 bases of the junction without a gene match.

Notes on this clone: Its antigen target is currently unknown. The record has no base qualities; no much larger clone is one base away.

This specimen consisted of peripheral blood, obtained in a trial of Ad26.COV2.S vaccine versus placebo. Here the chain combines TRBV7-2 and TRBJ1-5, with TRBD1 matching 7 junction bases. The receptor's source is a person aged 18-60 years who received the Ad26.COV2.S COVID-19 vaccine or a placebo. The CDR3 amino acid sequence is: CASSPPQGNQPQHF. The sequence in DNA is TGTGCCAGCAGCCCCCCACAGGGGAATCAGCCCCAGCATTTT.